This is a list of T cell receptor beta chains from one sample in a study of T cells in Graves' hyperthyroidism and ophthalmopathy. TCRdb itself ran the multiplex PCR reads through MiXCR, one entry per CDR3 protein. Among 550,000 to 700,000 distinct CDR3 sequences listed, about half were seen once. The sample consisted of peripheral blood or thyroid tissue (not recorded which). Receptor source: an adult woman with Graves' disease, either hyperthyroidism or ophthalmopathy (not recorded which). The CDR3 runs from the conserved cysteine through the conserved F or W. A D gene is named only where the DNA matches it firmly. Expanded clones are given a class, and other clones once, few, many or no size at all.

abundance: -; j_gene: TRBJ1-5; v_gene: TRBV29-1; d_gene: -; CDR3aa: CSVVSGGGNQPQHF; CDR3nt: TGCAGCGTTGTATCCGGGGGCGGCAATCAGCCCCAGCATTTT
abundance: many; j_gene: TRBJ2-5; v_gene: TRBV5-1; d_gene: -; CDR3aa: CASSGGQETQYF; CDR3nt: TGCGCCAGCAGCGGGGGACAAGAGACCCAGTACTTC
abundance: once; j_gene: TRBJ2-7; v_gene: TRBV7-2; d_gene: TRBD1; CDR3aa: CASSYERQGAEYF; CDR3nt: TGTGCCAGCAGCTACGAACGACAGGGGGCAGAGTACTTC
abundance: -; j_gene: TRBJ1-2; v_gene: TRBV7-3; d_gene: -; CDR3aa: CAPGAGDDYGYTF; CDR3nt: TGTGCCCCCGGGGCAGGGGATGACTATGGCTACACCTTC
abundance: many; j_gene: TRBJ2-7; v_gene: TRBV29-1; d_gene: -; CDR3aa: CSVEASSYEQYF; CDR3nt: TGCAGCGTTGAAGCTAGTTCCTACGAGCAGTACTTC
abundance: -; j_gene: TRBJ1-2; v_gene: TRBV20-1; d_gene: -; CDR3aa: CSAKSGPGYGYTF; CDR3nt: TGCAGTGCTAAGAGTGGCCCGGGGTATGGCTACACCTTC
abundance: -; j_gene: TRBJ2-6; v_gene: TRBV19; d_gene: TRBD1; CDR3aa: CASGTGGHYGANVLTF; CDR3nt: TGTGCCAGCGGGACAGGGGGCCACTATGGGGCCAACGTCCTGACTTTC
abundance: -; j_gene: TRBJ2-1; v_gene: TRBV7-9; d_gene: -; CDR3aa: CASGGAINEQFF; CDR3nt: TGTGCCAGCGGAGGGGCGATCAATGAGCAGTTCTTC
abundance: few; j_gene: TRBJ1-1; v_gene: TRBV20-1; d_gene: -; CDR3aa: CSARDNPVLSTEAFF; CDR3nt: TGCAGTGCTAGAGATAACCCGGTCCTGAGTACTGAAGCTTTCTTT
abundance: many; j_gene: TRBJ1-1; v_gene: TRBV7-3; d_gene: TRBD1; CDR3aa: CASRQTAGGNTEAFF; CDR3nt: TGTGCCAGCAGACAAACGGCAGGGGGGAACACTGAAGCTTTCTTT
abundance: few; j_gene: TRBJ2-7; v_gene: TRBV7-9; d_gene: TRBD1; CDR3aa: CASSSPGQQSSYEQYF; CDR3nt: TGTGCCAGCAGCTCCCCGGGACAGCAGAGCTCCTACGAGCAGTACTTC
abundance: -; j_gene: TRBJ1-4; v_gene: TRBV2; d_gene: -; CDR3aa: CASRTDNEKLFF; CDR3nt: TGTGCCAGCCGGACAGATAATGAAAAACTGTTTTTT
abundance: many; j_gene: TRBJ2-7; v_gene: TRBV15; d_gene: TRBD2; CDR3aa: CATSRDLWARLRGGYEQYF; CDR3nt: TGTGCCACCAGCAGAGATTTGTGGGCTAGATTGCGGGGGGGTTACGAGCAGTACTTC
abundance: many; j_gene: TRBJ1-5; v_gene: TRBV20-1; d_gene: -; CDR3aa: CSASKALNQPQHF; CDR3nt: TGCAGTGCTAGTAAAGCTTTGAATCAGCCCCAGCATTTT
abundance: -; j_gene: TRBJ1-4; v_gene: TRBV30; d_gene: TRBD1; CDR3aa: CAWSRTGDEKLFF; CDR3nt: TGTGCCTGGAGTAGAACAGGGGATGAAAAACTGTTTTTT
abundance: few; j_gene: TRBJ2-2; v_gene: TRBV27; d_gene: TRBD1; CDR3aa: CASKVLGGQGSNTGELFF; CDR3nt: TGTGCCAGCAAGGTACTCGGGGGACAGGGTTCGAACACCGGGGAGCTGTTTTTT
abundance: once; j_gene: TRBJ2-7; v_gene: TRBV7-2; d_gene: -; CDR3aa: CASSLLAGLYYEQYF; CDR3nt: TGTGCCAGCAGCTTGTTGGCGGGACTCTACTACGAGCAGTACTTC
abundance: many; j_gene: TRBJ1-2; v_gene: TRBV5-5; d_gene: TRBD1; CDR3aa: CASSSDRGNVYGYTF; CDR3nt: TGTGCCAGCAGTTCAGACAGGGGTAATGTCTATGGCTACACCTTC
abundance: many; j_gene: TRBJ1-1; v_gene: TRBV2; d_gene: -; CDR3aa: CASTPAGRAFF; CDR3nt: TGTGCCAGCACTCCCGCGGGTAGGGCTTTCTTT
abundance: many; j_gene: TRBJ2-6; v_gene: TRBV7-9; d_gene: -; CDR3aa: CASSLVAAGVLTF; CDR3nt: TGTGCCAGCAGCTTAGTGGCCGCCGGCGTCCTGACTTTC
abundance: -; j_gene: TRBJ1-3; v_gene: TRBV2; d_gene: -; CDR3aa: CASNTEGSGNTVYF; CDR3nt: TGTGCCAGCAATACCGAGGGCTCTGGAAACACCGTATATTTT
abundance: -; j_gene: TRBJ1-6; v_gene: TRBV2; d_gene: TRBD1; CDR3aa: CAAGGNSPLHF; CDR3nt: TGTGCCGCAGGGGGTAATTCACCCCTCCACTTT
abundance: many; j_gene: TRBJ2-5; v_gene: TRBV10-3; d_gene: TRBD2; CDR3aa: CAISDGTSGTVGTQYF; CDR3nt: TGTGCCATCAGTGACGGGACTAGCGGAACCGTGGGGACCCAGTACTTC
abundance: -; j_gene: TRBJ2-5; v_gene: TRBV2; d_gene: -; CDR3aa: CASSQAYGWQETQYF; CDR3nt: TGCGCCAGCAGCCAAGCCTACGGATGGCAAGAGACCCAGTACTTC
abundance: many; j_gene: TRBJ2-7; v_gene: TRBV7-8; d_gene: TRBD2; CDR3aa: CASNFGTSGSEQYF; CDR3nt: TGTGCCAGCAATTTCGGGACTAGCGGGAGCGAGCAGTACTTC
abundance: few; j_gene: TRBJ2-2; v_gene: TRBV25-1; d_gene: -; CDR3aa: CASSGQPNTGELFF; CDR3nt: TGTGCCAGCAGTGGTCAGCCCAATACCGGGGAGCTGTTTTTT
abundance: -; j_gene: TRBJ1-6; v_gene: TRBV10-3; d_gene: -; CDR3aa: CAISELRGTLHF; CDR3nt: TGTGCCATCAGTGAGCTCAGAGGCACCCTCCACTTT
abundance: -; j_gene: TRBJ2-1; v_gene: TRBV10-3; d_gene: TRBD2; CDR3aa: CAISGMSGGNNEQFF; CDR3nt: TGTGCCATCAGTGGAATGTCGGGGGGAAACAATGAGCAGTTCTTC
abundance: -; j_gene: TRBJ2-1; v_gene: TRBV20-1; d_gene: TRBD2; CDR3aa: CSARDRYPRTSGTTFNEQFF; CDR3nt: TGCAGTGCTAGAGACCGCTACCCGCGGACTAGCGGGACTACCTTCAATGAGCAGTTCTTC
abundance: -; j_gene: TRBJ2-7; v_gene: TRBV5-1; d_gene: -; CDR3aa: CASSLDGGRELYF; CDR3nt: TGCGCCAGCAGCTTGGATGGCGGTCGGGAGCTGTACTTC